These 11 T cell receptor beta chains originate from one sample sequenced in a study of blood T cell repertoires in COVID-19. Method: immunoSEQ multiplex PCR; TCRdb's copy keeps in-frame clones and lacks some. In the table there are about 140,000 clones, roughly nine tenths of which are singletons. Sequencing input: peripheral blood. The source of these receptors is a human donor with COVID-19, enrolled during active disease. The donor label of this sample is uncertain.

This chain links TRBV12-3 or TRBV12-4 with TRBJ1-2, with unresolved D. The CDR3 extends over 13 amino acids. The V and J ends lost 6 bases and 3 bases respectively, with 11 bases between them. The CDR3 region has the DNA TGTGCCAGCAGAGTAACAGCCGACTATGGCTACACCTTC. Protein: CASRVTADYGYTF.

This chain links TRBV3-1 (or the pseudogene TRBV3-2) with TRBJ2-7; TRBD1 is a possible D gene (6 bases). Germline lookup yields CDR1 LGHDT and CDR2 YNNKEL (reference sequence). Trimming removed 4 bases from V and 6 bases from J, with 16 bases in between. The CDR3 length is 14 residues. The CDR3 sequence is CASSRGQGIAEQYF. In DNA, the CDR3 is TGTGCCAGCAGCCGGGGGCAGGGGATCGCCGAGCAGTACTTC.

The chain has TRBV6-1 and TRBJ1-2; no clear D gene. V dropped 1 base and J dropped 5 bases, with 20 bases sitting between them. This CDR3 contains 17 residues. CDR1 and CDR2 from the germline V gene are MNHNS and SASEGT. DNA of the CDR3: TGTGCCAGCAGTGAAGTACCGATCATTGCCGAGGGATATGGCTACACCTTC. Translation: CASSEVPIIAEGYGYTF.

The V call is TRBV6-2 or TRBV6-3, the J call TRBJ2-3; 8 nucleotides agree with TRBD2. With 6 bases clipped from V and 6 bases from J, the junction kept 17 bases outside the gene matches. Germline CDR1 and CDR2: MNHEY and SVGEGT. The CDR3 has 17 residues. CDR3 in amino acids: CASSDGAGGHLSDTQYF. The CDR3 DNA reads TGTGCCAGCAGCGACGGGGCGGGGGGCCACCTGTCGGATACGCAGTATTTT.

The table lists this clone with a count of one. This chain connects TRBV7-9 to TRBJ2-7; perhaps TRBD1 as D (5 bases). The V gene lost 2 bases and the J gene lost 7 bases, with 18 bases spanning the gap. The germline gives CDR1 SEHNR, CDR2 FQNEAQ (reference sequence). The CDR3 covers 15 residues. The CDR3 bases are TGTGCCAGCAGCTTATCATGGCAGGGCGCCGGGGAGCAGTACTTC. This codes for CASSLSWQGAGEQYF.

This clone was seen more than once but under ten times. The CDR3 is CASTDGQGLNEQFF. The CDR3 bases are TGTGCCAGCACCGATGGGCAGGGCTTGAATGAGCAGTTCTTC. This chain links TRBV6-5 with TRBJ2-1, with D possibly being TRBD1 (5 bases). CDR3 length: 14 residues. V was cut by 7 bases and J by 7 bases, with 17 bases left in between. From germline, CDR1 is MNHEY and CDR2 SVGAGI.

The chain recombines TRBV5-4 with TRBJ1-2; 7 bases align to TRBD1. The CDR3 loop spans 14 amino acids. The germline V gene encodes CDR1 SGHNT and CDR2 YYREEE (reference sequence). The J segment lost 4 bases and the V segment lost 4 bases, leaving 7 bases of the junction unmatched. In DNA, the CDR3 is TGTGCCAGCAGCCGACAGGGAAGGGGCTATGGCTACACCTTC. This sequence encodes CASSRQGRGYGYTF.

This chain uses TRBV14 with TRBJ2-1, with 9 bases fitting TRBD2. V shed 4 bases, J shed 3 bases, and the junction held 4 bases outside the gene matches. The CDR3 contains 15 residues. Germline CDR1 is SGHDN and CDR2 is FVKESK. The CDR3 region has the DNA TGTGCCAGCAGCCTAGCGGGAGTCCGCTACAATGAGCAGTTCTTC. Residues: CASSLAGVRYNEQFF.

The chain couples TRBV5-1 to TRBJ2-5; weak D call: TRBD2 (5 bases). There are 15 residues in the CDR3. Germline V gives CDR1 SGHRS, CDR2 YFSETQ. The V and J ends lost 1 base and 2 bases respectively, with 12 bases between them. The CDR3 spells CASSLLGVLQETQYF. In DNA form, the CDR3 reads TGCGCCAGCAGCTTGCTCGGGGTCCTTCAAGAGACCCAGTACTTC. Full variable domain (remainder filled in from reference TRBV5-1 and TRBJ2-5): KAGVTQTPRYLIKTRGQQVTLSCSPISGHRSVSWYQQTPGQGLQFLFEYFSETQRNKGNFPGRFSGRQFSNSRSEMNVSTLELGDSALYLCASSLLGVLQETQYFGPGTRLLVL.

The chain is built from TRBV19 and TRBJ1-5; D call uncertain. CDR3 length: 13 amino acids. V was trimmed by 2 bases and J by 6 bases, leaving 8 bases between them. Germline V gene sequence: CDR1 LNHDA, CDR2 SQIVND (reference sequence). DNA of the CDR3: TGTGCCAGTAGTATACGGGTCGGTCAGCCCCAGCATTTT. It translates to CASSIRVGQPQHF. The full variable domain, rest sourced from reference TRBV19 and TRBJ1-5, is DGGITQSPKYLFRKEGQNVTLSCEQNLNHDAMYWYRQDPGQGLRLIYYSQIVNDFQKGDIAEGYSVSREKKESFPLTVTSAQKNPTAFYLCASSIRVGQPQHFGDGTRLSIL.

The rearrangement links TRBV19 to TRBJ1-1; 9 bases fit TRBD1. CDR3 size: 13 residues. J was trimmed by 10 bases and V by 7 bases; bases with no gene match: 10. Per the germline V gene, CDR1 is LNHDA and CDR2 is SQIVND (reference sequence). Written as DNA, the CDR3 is TGTGCCAGTATCCGACAGGGGGTGCCGCCAGCTTTCTTT. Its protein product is CASIRQGVPPAFF.